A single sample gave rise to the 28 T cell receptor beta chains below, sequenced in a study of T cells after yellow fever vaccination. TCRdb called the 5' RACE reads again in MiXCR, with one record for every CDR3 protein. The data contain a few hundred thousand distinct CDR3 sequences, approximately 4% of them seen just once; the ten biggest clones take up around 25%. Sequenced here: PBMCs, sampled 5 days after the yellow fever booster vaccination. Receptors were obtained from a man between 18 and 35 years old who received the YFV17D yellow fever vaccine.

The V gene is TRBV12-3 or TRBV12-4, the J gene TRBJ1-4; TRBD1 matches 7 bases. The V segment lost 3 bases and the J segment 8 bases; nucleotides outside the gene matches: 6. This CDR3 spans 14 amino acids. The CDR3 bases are TGTGCCAGCAGTTTTACAGGGGAGGGGGAAAAACTGTTTTTT. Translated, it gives CASSFTGEGEKLFF.

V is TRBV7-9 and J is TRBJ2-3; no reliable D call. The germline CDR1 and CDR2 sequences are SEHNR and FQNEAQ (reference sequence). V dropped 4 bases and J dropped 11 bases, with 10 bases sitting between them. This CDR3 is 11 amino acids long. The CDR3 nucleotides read TGTGCCAGCAGCTCATCGGTGGGGCAGTATTTT. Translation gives CASSSSVGQYF.

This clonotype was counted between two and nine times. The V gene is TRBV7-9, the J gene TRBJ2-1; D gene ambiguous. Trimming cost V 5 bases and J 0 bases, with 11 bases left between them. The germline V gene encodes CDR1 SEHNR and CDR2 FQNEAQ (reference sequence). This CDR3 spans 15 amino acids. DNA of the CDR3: TGTGCCAGCAGCCCCTGGCAAGCCTCCTACAATGAGCAGTTCTTC. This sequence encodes CASSPWQASYNEQFF.

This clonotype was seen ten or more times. This CDR3 is CASSPGTASDTQYF. The CDR3 bases are TGTGCCAGCAGCCCCGGGACTGCATCAGATACGCAGTATTTT. The chain has TRBV7-9 and TRBJ2-3; D perhaps matches TRBD2 (6 bases). From germline, CDR1 is SEHNR and CDR2 FQNEAQ (reference sequence). The CDR3 runs 14 residues. The V and J ends lost 5 bases and 4 bases respectively, with 13 bases between them. The complete variable domain, with remaining parts taken from reference TRBV7-9 and TRBJ2-3, reads DTGVSQNPRHKITKRGQNVTFRCDPISEHNRLYWYRQTLGQGPEFLTYFQNEAQLEKSRLLSDRFSAERPKGSFSTLEIQRTEQGDSAMYLCASSPGTASDTQYFGPGTRLTVL.

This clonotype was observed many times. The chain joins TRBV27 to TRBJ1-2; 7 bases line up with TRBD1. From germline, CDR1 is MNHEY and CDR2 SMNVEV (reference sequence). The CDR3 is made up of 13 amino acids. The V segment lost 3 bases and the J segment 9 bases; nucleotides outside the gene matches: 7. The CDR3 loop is CASSLLGGGSYTF. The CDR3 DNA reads TGTGCCAGCAGTTTGCTAGGGGGCGGAAGCTACACCTTC.

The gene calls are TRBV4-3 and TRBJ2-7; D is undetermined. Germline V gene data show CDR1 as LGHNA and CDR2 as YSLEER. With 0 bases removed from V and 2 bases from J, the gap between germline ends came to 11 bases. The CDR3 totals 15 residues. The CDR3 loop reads CASSQDQRGTYEQYF. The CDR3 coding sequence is TGCGCCAGCAGCCAAGACCAGCGTGGTACCTACGAGCAGTACTTC.

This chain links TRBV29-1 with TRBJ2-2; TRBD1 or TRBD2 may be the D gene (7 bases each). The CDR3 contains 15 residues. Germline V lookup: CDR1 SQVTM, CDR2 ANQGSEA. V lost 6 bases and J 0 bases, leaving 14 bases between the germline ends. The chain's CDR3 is CSVWEGAANTGELFF. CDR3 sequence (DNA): TGCAGCGTCTGGGAGGGGGCGGCGAACACCGGGGAGCTGTTTTTT.

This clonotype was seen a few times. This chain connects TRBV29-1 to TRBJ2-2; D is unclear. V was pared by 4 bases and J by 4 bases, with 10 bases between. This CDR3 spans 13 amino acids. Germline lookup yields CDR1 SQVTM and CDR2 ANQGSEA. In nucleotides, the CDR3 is TGCAGCGTTGTGGAACAGAGCACCGGGGAGCTGTTTTTT. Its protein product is CSVVEQSTGELFF.

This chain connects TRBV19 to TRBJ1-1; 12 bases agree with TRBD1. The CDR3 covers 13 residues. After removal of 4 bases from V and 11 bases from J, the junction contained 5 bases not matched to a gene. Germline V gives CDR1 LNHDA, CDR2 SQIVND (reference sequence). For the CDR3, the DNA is TGTGCCAGTAGTACCGGGACAGGGGGCTTGGCTTTCTTT. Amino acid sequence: CASSTGTGGLAFF.

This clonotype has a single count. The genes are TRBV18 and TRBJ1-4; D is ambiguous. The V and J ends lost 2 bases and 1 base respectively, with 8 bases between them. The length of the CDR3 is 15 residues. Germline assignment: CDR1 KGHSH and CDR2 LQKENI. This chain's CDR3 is CASSPIGETNEKLFF. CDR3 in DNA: TGTGCCAGCTCACCAATCGGGGAAACTAATGAAAAACTGTTTTTT.

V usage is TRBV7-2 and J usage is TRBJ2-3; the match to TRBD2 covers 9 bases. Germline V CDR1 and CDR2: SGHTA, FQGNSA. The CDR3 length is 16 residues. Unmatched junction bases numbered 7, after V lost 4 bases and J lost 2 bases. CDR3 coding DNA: TGTGCCAGCAGCTCTATAGCGGGGGCTTTCACAGATACGCAGTATTTT. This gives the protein CASSSIAGAFTDTQYF.

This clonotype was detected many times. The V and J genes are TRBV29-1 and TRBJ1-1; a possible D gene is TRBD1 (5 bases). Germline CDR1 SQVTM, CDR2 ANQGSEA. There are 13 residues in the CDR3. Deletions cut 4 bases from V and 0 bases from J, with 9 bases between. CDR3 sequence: CSVGTLLNTEAFF. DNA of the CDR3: TGCAGCGTTGGGACACTCTTGAACACTGAAGCTTTCTTT.

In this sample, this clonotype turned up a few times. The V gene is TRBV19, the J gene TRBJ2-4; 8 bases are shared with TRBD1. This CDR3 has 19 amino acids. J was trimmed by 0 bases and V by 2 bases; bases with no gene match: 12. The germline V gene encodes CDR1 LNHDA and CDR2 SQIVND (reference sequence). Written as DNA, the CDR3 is TGTGCCAGTAGTATATACTGCGGGACAGGATTTCTAGCCAAAAACATTCAGTACTTC. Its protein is CASSIYCGTGFLAKNIQYF. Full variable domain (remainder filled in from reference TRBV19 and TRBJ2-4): DGGITQSPKYLFRKEGQNVTLSCEQNLNHDAMYWYRQDPGQGLRLIYYSQIVNDFQKGDIAEGYSVSREKKESFPLTVTSAQKNPTAFYLCASSIYCGTGFLAKNIQYFGAGTRLSVL.

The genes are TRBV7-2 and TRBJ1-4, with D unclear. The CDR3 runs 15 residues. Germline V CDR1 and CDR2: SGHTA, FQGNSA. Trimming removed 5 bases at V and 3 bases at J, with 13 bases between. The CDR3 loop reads CASSLLYSANEKLFF. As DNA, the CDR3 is TGTGCCAGCAGCCTTCTGTACTCAGCTAATGAAAAACTGTTTTTT.

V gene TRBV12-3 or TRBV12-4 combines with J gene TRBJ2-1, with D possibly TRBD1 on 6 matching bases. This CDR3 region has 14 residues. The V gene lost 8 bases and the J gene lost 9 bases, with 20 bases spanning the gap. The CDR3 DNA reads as TGTGCCAGCCAAAACGAGACAGGCCTAGGTGAGCAGTTCTTC. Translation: CASQNETGLGEQFF.

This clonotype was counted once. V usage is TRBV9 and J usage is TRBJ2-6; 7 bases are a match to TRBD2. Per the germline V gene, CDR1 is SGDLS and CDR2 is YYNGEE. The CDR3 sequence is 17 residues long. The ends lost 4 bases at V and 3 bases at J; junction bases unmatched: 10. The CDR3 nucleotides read TGTGCCAGCAGCCCCCACGGGGAGGGAAGTGGGGCCAACGTCCTGACTTTC. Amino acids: CASSPHGEGSGANVLTF. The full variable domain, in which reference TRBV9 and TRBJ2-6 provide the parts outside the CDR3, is DSGVTQTPKHLITATGQRVTLRCSPRSGDLSVYWYQQSLDQGLQFLIQYYNGEERAKGNILERFSAQQFPDLHSELNLSSLELGDSALYFCASSPHGEGSGANVLTFGAGSRLTVL.

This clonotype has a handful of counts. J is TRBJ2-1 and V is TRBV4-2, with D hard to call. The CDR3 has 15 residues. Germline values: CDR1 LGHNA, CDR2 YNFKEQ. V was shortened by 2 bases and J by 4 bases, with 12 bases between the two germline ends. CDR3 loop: CASSQLAQSYNEQFF. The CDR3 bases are TGTGCCAGCAGCCAACTGGCCCAATCTTACAATGAGCAGTTCTTC.

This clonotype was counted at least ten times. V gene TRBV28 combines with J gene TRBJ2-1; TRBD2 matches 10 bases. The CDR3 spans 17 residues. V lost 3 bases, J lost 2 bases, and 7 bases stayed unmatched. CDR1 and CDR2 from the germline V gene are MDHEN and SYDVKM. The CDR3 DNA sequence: TGTGCCAGCAGTTTTTTAGCGGGGGGTAGTCCCTACAATGAGCAGTTCTTC. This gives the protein CASSFLAGGSPYNEQFF.

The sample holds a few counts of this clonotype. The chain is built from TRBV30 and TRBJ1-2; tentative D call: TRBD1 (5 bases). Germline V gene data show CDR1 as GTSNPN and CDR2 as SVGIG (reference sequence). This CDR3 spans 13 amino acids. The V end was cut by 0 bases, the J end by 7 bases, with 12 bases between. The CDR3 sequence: CAWSVNQGFGYTF. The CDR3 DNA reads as TGTGCCTGGAGTGTAAACCAGGGATTTGGCTACACCTTC.

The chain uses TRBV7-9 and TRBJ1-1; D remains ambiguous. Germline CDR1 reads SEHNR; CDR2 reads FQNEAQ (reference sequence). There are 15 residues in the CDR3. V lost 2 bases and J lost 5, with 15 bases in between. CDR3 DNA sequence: TGTGCCAGCAGCTTATATACGAGAAGAGGAACTGAAGCTTTCTTT. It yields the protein CASSLYTRRGTEAFF.

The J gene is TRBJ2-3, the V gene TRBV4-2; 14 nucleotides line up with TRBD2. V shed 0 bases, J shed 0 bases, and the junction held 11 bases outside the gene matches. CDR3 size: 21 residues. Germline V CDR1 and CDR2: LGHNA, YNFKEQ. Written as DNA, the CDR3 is TGTGCCAGCAGCCAAGAGAAGGGACTAGCGGGGGCGGGGTTGAGCACAGATACGCAGTATTTT. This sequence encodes CASSQEKGLAGAGLSTDTQYF.

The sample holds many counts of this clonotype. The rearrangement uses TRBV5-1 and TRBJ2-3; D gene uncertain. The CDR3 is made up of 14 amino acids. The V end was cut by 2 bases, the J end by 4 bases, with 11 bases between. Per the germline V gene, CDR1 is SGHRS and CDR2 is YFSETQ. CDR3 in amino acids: CASSLRQDPDTQYF. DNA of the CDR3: TGCGCCAGCAGCTTAAGGCAAGACCCAGATACGCAGTATTTT.

For the CDR3, the DNA is TGTGCCATCAGTGTCACCGGGACAGGGTGGTCCTACAATGAGCAGTTCTTC. Translated, it gives CAISVTGTGWSYNEQFF. J is TRBJ2-1 and V is TRBV10-3, with TRBD1 matching over 9 bases. The CDR3 runs 17 residues. Germline CDR1 reads ENHRY; CDR2 reads SYGVKD. With V trimmed by 4 bases and J by 1 base, 8 bases remained unmatched.

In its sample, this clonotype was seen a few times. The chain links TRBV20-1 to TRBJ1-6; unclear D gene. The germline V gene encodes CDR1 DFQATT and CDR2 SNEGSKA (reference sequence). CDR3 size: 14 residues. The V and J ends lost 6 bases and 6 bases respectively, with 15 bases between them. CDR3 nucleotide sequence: TGCAGTGCACCCCGACGGCGGGGTAATTCACCCCTCCACTTT. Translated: CSAPRRRGNSPLHF.

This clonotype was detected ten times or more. Here the CDR3 reads CASRIQETQYF. CDR3 DNA sequence: TGTGCCAGCAGGATCCAAGAGACCCAGTACTTC. The chain is built from TRBV7-6 and TRBJ2-5; D gene ambiguous. The CDR3 spans 11 residues. The V gene lost 6 bases and the J gene lost 1 base, with 3 bases spanning the gap. Germline CDR1 and CDR2: SGHVS and FNYEAQ.

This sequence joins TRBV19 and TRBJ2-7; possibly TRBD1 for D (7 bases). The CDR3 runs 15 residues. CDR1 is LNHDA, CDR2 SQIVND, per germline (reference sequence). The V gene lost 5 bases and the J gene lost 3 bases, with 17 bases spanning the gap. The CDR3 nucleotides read TGTGCCAGTAGTGCGGGACAGTCTTTCAACTACGAGCAGTACTTC. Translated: CASSAGQSFNYEQYF.

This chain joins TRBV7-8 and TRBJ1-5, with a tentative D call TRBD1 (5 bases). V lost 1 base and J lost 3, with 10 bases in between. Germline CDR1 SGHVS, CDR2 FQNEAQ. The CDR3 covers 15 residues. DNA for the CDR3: TGTGCCAGCAGCTTAGTTAGGGGAGACAATCAGCCCCAGCATTTT. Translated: CASSLVRGDNQPQHF.

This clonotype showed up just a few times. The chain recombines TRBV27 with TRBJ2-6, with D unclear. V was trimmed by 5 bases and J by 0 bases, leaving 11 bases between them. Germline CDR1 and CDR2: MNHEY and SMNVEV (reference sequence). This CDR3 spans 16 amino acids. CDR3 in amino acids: CASSPPPISGANVLTF. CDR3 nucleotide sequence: TGTGCCAGCAGTCCCCCGCCAATCTCTGGGGCCAACGTCCTGACTTTC.